The present T cell receptor beta chain was sequenced within a study of identical twins (TCRdb year 2016). Some background on the complete study: TCR alpha and beta repertoires from monozygotic twins, unrelated adults of various ages and cord blood were deep-sequenced to test whether fetal clonotypes persist. To rule out contamination, the twin experiments were replicated at different times with different library preparation protocols. Summary of the overall study and its limitations: Abundant cord blood beta clonotypes had fewer insertions, young adult naive repertoires showed a similar but weaker trend, and memory repertoires showed no such trend. Because the same donors could not be followed over many years, the conclusions relied on cross-sectional statistical analysis. Invariant T cells such as MAIT and iNKT could partly confound zero-insertion analyses, although diverse VJ usage argued against such confounding for most clonotypes. Compared with coincidental sharing between unrelated individuals, out-of-frame TCR alpha sequences shared between twins showed an excess of sequences with low generation probability. The excess sharing between twins in beta out-of-frame sequences was weaker because fewer shared sequences reduced the signal-to-noise ratio. Out-of-frame TCR alpha sharing in monozygotic twins was systematically underestimated by recombination models, whereas sharing between unrelated individuals was in agreement with the recombination models.

Library method: 5' RACE. Sequencing used an Illumina HiSeq 2000. A universal primer binding site was added through template switching, and the final cDNA carried a unique molecular identifier so that TCR cDNA molecules could be counted accurately. Specific primers in the conserved constant-segment region were used to synthesize first-strand cDNA for TCR alpha and beta chains. Each cDNA library was double barcoded, with a SMART-Mk sample barcode plus Illumina barcodes, to control for contamination. Two successive PCR steps introduced TruSeq adapter sequences along with Illumina sample barcodes. TCR alpha and beta cDNA libraries were sequenced on the Illumina HiSeq platform with custom primers. Regarding the original processing steps: MiGEC processed the raw reads to extract unique molecular identifiers, while MiXCR was used to determine the CDR3 positions. Recombination models were inferred per individual with the repgenHMM and IGoR tools using an EM algorithm. The tcR package in R was used for shared clonotype analysis, with sharing normalized by the product of cloneset sizes. To study raw recombination free of thymic and clonal selection effects, out-of-frame nonproductive sequences were analyzed. Using fastp trimming at Q25 and MiXCR clonotype assembly, TCRdb reanalyzed the public sequencing data and kept in-frame beta chains. CDR3 protein sequences are deduplicated, and each keeps its most common genes and DNA. The V and J calls and clone size are TCRdb's, not the authors'. In this sample the table shows some 730,000 distinct CDR3 sequences, roughly 18% of which occur a single time. The ten largest clones represent 10% to 15% of the sample.

Notes on this clonotype: The antigen this receptor binds is unknown. There are no base qualities to consult, and no much larger clone falls within one base.

Every donor was a healthy Caucasian. Three pairs of female monozygotic twins, all aged roughly 18 to 30 years, made up the twin cohort. RNA for TCR libraries was isolated from peripheral blood mononuclear cells. Trimmed from V: 10 bases; trimmed from J: 0 bases; junction bases lacking a gene match: 11. The germline V gene supplies CDR1 MDHEN and CDR2 SYDVKM. There are 16 amino acids in the CDR3, from cysteine to phenylalanine inclusive. Only the CDR3 DNA is retained, 48 bases long and in frame from the first base. These data also featured in a second study, about T cells expressing NK-cell markers. The second paper further reports: Three sorted T-cell subsets (CD3+CD56+NKG2C+, CD3+CD56+NKG2C- and CD3+CD56-NKG2C+) from under ten donors had their TCR beta-chain repertoires profiled. Among the eight sequenced donors, only one was HCMV-seronegative, while the other seven were HCMV-seropositive. In several experiments an anti-gammadeltaTCR antibody was added to restrict sorting to alphabetaTCR-expressing T cells. In more than 5 donors, the dominant CD3+CD56+NKG2C+ clonotypes were found to rank among the top 10 CD8+ clonotypes and to make up 1.0-7.0% of CD8+ T cells. Those dominant clonotypes were again the most abundant among CD3+CD56-NKG2C+ cells in a few donors, at about 28.3-60.1%. Whether the expanded NKG2C-expressing T cell clones were specific for HCMV antigens remained unclear. The study sequenced eight donors, all healthy volunteers chosen at random: three men and five women. A commercial ELISA kit detecting HCMV-specific IgG in serum was used to determine HCMV serostatus. For five to seven donors, bulk peripheral blood T-cell repertoires were also sequenced from unsorted PBMC. MIGEC was used to demultiplex reads and group reads by UMI, and MiTCR was used to assemble and quantify clonotypes. To exclude erroneous sequences, only TCR cDNA sequences supported by at least two reads were retained. The tcR package was used for downstream repertoire analysis, and clonotypes were matched across fractions by CDR3 nucleotide sequence plus V segment. Antigen specificity was annotated against VDJdb with VDJmatch, allowing one amino acid substitution in CDR3.

The sequence is built from TRBV28 and TRBJ2-3; TRBD2 aligns with 9 central bases. Sequences were obtained from PBMCs. The receptor was derived from a young woman in good health. The CDR3 in this case is CATLGAGGSSTDTQYF. The DNA is as follows: TGTGCCACCTTAGGCGCGGGGGGGTCTAGCACAGATACGCAGTATTTT.